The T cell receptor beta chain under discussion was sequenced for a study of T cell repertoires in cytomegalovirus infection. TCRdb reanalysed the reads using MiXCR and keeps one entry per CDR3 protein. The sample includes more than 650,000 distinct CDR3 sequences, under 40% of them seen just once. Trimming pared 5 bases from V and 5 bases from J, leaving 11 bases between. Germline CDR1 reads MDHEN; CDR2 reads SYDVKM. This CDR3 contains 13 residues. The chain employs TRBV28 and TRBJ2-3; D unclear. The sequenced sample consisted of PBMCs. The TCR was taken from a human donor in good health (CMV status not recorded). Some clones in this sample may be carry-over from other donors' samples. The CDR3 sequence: CASSRASEDTQYF. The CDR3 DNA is TGTGCCAGCAGTCGCGCCTCGGAAGATACGCAGTATTTT.